This T cell receptor beta chain is from a study of identifying expanded T cells in peripheral blood. Broader study findings: Two-week clone count variance significantly increased as total template count grew. Technical replicates showed roughly 1.2 changed clones; two weeks around 15; four weeks 19.

Germline values: CDR1 MNHNS, CDR2 SASEGT. This CDR3 contains 17 residues. The germline V and J ends were trimmed by 0 bases and 2 bases, with 14 bases remaining between them. Sequenced by immunoSEQ multiplex PCR; TCRdb stores in-frame clones only, minus some. The sample includes approximately 97,000 clones, about 91% of them seen just once. Comment on this clone: The target antigen is unknown.

Collection occurred without any documented infections or immune events in donors. This rearrangement joins TRBV6-1 to TRBJ1-3; no clear D. The receptor comes from a person aged 18-70 years in good health. Sequenced input: blood. CDR3 nucleotides: TGTGCCAGCAGTGAAGCGGTGTTCAGTGGAACTGGAAACACCATATATTTT. Amino acids: CASSEAVFSGTGNTIYF.